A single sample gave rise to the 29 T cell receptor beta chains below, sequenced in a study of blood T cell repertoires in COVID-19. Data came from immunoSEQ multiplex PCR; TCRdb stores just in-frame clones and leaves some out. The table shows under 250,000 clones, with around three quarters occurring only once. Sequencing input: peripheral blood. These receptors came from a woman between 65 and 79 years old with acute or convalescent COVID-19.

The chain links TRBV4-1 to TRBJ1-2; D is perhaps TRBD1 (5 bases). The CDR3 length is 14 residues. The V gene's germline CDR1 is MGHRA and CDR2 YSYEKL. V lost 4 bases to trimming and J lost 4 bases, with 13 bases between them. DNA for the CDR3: TGCGCCAGCAGCCTTCCAATGGGGCGCTATGGCTACACCTTC. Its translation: CASSLPMGRYGYTF.

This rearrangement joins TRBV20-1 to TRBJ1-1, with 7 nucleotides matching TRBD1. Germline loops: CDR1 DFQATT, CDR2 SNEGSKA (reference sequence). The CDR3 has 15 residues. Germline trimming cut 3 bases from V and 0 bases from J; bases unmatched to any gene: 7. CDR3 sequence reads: CSASRTGPMNTEAFF. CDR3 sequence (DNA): TGCAGTGCTAGTAGGACAGGACCGATGAACACTGAAGCTTTCTTT.

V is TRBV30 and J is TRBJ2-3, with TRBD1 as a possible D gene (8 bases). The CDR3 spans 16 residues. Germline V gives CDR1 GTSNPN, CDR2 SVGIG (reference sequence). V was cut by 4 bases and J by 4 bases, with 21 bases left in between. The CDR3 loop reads CAWISGQGRGADTQYF. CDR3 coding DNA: TGTGCCTGGATTTCAGGACAGGGCCGGGGGGCAGATACGCAGTATTTT.

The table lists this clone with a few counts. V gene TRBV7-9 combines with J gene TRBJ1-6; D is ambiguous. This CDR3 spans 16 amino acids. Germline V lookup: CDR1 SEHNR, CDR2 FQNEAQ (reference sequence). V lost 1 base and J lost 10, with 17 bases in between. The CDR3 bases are TGTGCCAGCAGCTTAGGGGGAGGAGGAGTAGGATCACCCCTCCACTTT. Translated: CASSLGGGGVGSPLHF. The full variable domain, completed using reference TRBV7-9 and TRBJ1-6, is DTGVSQNPRHKITKRGQNVTFRCDPISEHNRLYWYRQTLGQGPEFLTYFQNEAQLEKSRLLSDRFSAERPKGSFSTLEIQRTEQGDSAMYLCASSLGGGGVGSPLHFGNGTRLTVT.

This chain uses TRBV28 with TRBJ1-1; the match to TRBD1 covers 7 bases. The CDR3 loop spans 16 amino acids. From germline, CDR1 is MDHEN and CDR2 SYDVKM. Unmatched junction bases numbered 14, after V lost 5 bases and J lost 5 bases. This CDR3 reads CASSTTNRGRRTEAFF. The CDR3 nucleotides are TGTGCCAGCAGTACAACCAACAGGGGCCGGAGAACTGAAGCTTTCTTT.

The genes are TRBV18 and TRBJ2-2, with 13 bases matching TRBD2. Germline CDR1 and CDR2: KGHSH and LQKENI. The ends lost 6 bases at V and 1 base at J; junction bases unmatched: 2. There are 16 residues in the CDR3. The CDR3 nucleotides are TGTGCCAGCTCCGGACTAGCGGGAGAGAACACCGGGGAGCTGTTTTTT. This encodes CASSGLAGENTGELFF.

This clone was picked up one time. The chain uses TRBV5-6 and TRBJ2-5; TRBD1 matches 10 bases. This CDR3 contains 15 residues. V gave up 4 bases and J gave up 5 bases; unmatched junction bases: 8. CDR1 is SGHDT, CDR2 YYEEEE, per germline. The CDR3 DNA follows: TGTGCCAGCAGCGACCTGGGACAGGGGATGGAGACCCAGTACTTC. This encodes CASSDLGQGMETQYF.

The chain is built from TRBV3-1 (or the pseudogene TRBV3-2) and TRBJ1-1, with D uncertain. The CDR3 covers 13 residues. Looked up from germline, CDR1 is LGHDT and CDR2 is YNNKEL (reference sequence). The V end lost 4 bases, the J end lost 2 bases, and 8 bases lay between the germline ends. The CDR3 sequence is CASSLFKNTEAFF. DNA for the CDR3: TGTGCCAGCAGCCTTTTCAAAAACACTGAAGCTTTCTTT.

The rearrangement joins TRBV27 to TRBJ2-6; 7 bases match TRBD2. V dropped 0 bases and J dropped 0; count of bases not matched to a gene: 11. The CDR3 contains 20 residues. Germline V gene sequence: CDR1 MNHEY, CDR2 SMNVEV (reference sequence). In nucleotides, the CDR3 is TGTGCCAGCAGTTTATCGCCTAGGGAGGGCACCTACTCTGGGGCCAACGTCCTGACTTTC. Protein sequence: CASSLSPREGTYSGANVLTF. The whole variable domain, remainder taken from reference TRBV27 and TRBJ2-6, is EAQVTQNPRYLITVTGKKLTVTCSQNMNHEYMSWYRQDPGLGLRQIYYSMNVEVTDKGDVPEGYKVSRKEKRNFPLILESPSPNQTSLYFCASSLSPREGTYSGANVLTFGAGSRLTVL.

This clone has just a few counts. DNA of the CDR3: TGTGCCTGGAGCCTGGCCCGGGCCGGGGAGCTGTTTTTT. Protein product: CAWSLARAGELFF. The chain uses TRBV30 and TRBJ2-2; D is ambiguous. The V and J ends lost 3 bases and 6 bases respectively, with 11 bases between them. Germline assignment: CDR1 GTSNPN and CDR2 SVGIG (reference sequence). This CDR3 spans 13 amino acids.

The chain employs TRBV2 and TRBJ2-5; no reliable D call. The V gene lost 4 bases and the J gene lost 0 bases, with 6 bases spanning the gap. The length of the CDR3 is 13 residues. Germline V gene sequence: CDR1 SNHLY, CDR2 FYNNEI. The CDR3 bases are TGTGCCAGCAGTGGAGAGTACCAAGAGACCCAGTACTTC. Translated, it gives CASSGEYQETQYF. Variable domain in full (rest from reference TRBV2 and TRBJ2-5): EPEVTQTPSHQVTQMGQEVILRCVPISNHLYFYWYRQILGQKVEFLVSFYNNEISEKSEIFDDQFSVERPDGSNFTLKIRSTKLEDSAMYFCASSGEYQETQYFGPGTRLLVL.

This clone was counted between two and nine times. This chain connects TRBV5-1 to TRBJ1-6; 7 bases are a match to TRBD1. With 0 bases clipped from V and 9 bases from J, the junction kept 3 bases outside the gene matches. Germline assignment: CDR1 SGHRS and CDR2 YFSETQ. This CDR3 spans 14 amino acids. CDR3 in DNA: TGCGCCAGCAGCTTGGGACAGGGATTTTCACCCCTCCACTTT. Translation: CASSLGQGFSPLHF.

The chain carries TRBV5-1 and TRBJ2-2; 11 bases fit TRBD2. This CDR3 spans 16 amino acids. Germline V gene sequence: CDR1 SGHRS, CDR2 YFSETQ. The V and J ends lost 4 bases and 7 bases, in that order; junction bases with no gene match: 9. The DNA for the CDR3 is TGCGCCAGCAGCCAAACTAGCGGGAGTGGGGACGGGGAGCTGTTTTTT. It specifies CASSQTSGSGDGELFF. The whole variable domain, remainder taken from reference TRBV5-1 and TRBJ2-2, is KAGVTQTPRYLIKTRGQQVTLSCSPISGHRSVSWYQQTPGQGLQFLFEYFSETQRNKGNFPGRFSGRQFSNSRSEMNVSTLELGDSALYLCASSQTSGSGDGELFFGEGSRLTVL.

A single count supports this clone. The CDR3: CASSPLTDSGNTIYF. CDR3 DNA sequence: TGTGCCAGCTCACCGCTGACAGACTCTGGAAACACCATATATTTT. The V call is TRBV18, the J call TRBJ1-3, with a possible D match to TRBD1 (5 bases). Trimming took off 3 bases at V and 0 bases at J, with 9 bases between the two ends. CDR1 and CDR2 (germline): KGHSH, LQKENI. The length of the CDR3 is 15 residues.

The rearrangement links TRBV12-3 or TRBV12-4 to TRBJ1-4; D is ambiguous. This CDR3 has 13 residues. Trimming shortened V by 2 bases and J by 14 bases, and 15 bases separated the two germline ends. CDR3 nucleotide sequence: TGTGCCAGCAGTTTAAGGCTACCGGGTGAGCTGTTTTTT. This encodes CASSLRLPGELFF.

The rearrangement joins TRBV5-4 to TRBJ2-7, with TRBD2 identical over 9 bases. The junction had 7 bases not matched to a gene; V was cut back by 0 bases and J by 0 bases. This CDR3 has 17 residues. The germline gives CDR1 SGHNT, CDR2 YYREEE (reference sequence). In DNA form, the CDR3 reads TGTGCCAGCAGCTTGGCCCCACTAGCGGGCCCCTCCTACGAGCAGTACTTC. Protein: CASSLAPLAGPSYEQYF.

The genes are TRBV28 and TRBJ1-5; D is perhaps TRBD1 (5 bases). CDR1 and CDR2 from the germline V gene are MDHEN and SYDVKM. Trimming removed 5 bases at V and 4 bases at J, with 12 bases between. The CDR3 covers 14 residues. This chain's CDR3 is CASSLGAKNQPQHF. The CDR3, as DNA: TGTGCCAGCAGTCTAGGGGCTAAAAATCAGCCCCAGCATTTT.

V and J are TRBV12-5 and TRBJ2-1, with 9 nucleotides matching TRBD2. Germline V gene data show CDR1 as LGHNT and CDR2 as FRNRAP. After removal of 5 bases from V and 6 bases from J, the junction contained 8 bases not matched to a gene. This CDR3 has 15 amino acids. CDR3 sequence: CASGPPGLASNEQFF. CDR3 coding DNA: TGTGCTAGTGGTCCACCGGGACTAGCTTCCAATGAGCAGTTCTTC.

CDR3 amino acids: CASRPPGQGSDTQYF. The CDR3 coding sequence is TGTGCCAGCAGACCCCCGGGACAGGGGTCAGATACGCAGTATTTT. The gene calls are TRBV6-5 and TRBJ2-3; 10 bases agree with TRBD1. The germline V gene encodes CDR1 MNHEY and CDR2 SVGAGI. The length of the CDR3 is 15 residues. Trimming at V came to 6 bases and at J to 4 bases, leaving 7 bases not matched to a gene.

This CDR3 reads CATSQGTYEQYF. In DNA form, the CDR3 reads TGTGCCACCTCTCAGGGCACCTACGAGCAGTACTTC. This chain joins TRBV25-1 and TRBJ2-7; D possibly corresponds to TRBD1 (5 bases). V lost 10 bases and J lost 2, with 12 bases in between. Germline CDR1 and CDR2: MGHDK and SYGVNS. The CDR3 has 12 amino acids.

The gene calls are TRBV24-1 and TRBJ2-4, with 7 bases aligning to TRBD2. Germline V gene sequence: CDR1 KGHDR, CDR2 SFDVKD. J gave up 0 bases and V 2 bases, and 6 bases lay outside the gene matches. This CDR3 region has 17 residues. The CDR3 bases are TGTGCCACCAGTGATTCTAGCGGCGGGTTAGCCAAAAACATTCAGTACTTC. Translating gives CATSDSSGGLAKNIQYF.

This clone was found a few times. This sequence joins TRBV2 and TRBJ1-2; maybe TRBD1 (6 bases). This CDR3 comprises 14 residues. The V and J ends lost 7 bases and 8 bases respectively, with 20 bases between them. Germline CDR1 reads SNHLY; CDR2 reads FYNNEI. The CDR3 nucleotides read TGTGCCAGCACCCTCGAATCGACCAGGGGAGGCTACACCTTC. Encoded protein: CASTLESTRGGYTF.

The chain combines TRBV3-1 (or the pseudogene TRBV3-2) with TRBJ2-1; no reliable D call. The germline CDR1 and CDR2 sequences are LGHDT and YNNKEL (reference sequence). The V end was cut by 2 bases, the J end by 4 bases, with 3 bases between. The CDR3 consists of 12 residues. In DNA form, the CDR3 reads TGTGCCAGCAGCCAATCTTACAATGAGCAGTTCTTC. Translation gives CASSQSYNEQFF.

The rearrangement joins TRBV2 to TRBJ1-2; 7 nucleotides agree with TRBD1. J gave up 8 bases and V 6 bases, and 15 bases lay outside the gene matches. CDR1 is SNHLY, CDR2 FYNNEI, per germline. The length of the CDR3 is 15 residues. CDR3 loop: CASRRTGAAGSGYTF. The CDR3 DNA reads TGTGCCAGCAGAAGAACAGGGGCGGCTGGATCCGGCTACACCTTC.

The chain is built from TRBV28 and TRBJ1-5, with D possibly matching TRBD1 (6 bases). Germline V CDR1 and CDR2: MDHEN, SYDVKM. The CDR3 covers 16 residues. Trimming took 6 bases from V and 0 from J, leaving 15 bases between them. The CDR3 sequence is CASRTYRDFSNQPQHF. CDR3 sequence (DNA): TGTGCCAGCAGGACCTACAGGGATTTTAGCAATCAGCCCCAGCATTTT.

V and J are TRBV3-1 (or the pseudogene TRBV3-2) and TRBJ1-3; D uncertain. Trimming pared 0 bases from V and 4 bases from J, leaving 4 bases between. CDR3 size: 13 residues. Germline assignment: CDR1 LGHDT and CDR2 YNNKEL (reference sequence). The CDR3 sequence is CASSQDRGNTIYF. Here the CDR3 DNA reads TGTGCCAGCAGCCAAGATCGGGGAAACACCATATATTTT.

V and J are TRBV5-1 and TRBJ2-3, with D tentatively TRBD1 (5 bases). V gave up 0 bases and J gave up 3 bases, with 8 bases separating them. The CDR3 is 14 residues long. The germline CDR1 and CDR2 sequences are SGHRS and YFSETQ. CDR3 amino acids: CASSLGGVTDTQYF. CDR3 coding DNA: TGCGCCAGCAGCTTGGGGGGCGTGACAGATACGCAGTATTTT.

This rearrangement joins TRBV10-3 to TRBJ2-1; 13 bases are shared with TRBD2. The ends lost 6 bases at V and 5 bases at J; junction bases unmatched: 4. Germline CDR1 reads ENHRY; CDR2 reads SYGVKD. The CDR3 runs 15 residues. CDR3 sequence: CAIREGLAGNNEQFF. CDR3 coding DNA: TGTGCCATCAGGGAGGGACTAGCGGGGAACAATGAGCAGTTCTTC.

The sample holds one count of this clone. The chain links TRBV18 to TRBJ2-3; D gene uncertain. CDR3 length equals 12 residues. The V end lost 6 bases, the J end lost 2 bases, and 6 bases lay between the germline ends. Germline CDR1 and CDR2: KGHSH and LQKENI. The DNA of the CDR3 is TGTGCCAGCTCGCCATACACAGATACGCAGTATTTT. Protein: CASSPYTDTQYF.